This TCR beta chain was sequenced for a study of resident and recirculating memory T cells in vitiligo. Measured with immunoSEQ multiplex PCR; TCRdb has only the in-frame clones, and not every one. Here the sample spans 72,000 or so clones, approximately 90% being singletons. This CDR3 contains 14 residues. The germline V and J ends were trimmed by 3 bases and 3 bases, with 8 bases remaining between them. CDR1 is MDHEN, CDR2 SYDVKM, per germline. This chain uses TRBV28 with TRBJ1-4; D not resolved. The TCR sequence derives from a male donor with vitiligo. Sequenced: blood. The chain's CDR3 is CASSFSRANEKLFF. Written as DNA, the CDR3 is TGTGCCAGCAGTTTTAGCAGAGCTAATGAAAAACTGTTTTTT. Full variable domain (outside the CDR3, taken from reference TRBV28 and TRBJ1-4): DVKVTQSSRYLVKRTGEKVFLECVQDMDHENMFWYRQDPGLGLRLIYFSYDVKMKEKGDIPEGYSVSREKKERFSLILESASTNQTSMYLCASSFSRANEKLFFGSGTQLSVL.